These T cell receptor beta chains were read from a single sample in a study of blood T cell repertoires in COVID-19. The method was immunoSEQ multiplex PCR; TCRdb's version includes in-frame clones alone and lacks a portion of them. The sample includes around 400,000 clones, over 75% of them seen just once. The specimen sequenced was peripheral blood. These receptors all come from a woman aged 55-70 years with COVID-19, enrolled during active disease. Each CDR3 is given with its conserved first and last residue. D genes are given only for firm matches. The listing skips clone size in some rows; elsewhere it reads once, few, many or a size class.

>.|TRBV28|.|TRBJ1-4
TGTGCCAGCAGTCAGGAAGAAAAACTGTTTTTT
CASSQEEKLFF
>.|TRBV7-9|TRBD1|TRBJ2-7
TGTGCCAGCAGCTTATACAGGGGGGATAACGAGCAGTACTTC
CASSLYRGDNEQYF
>.|TRBV7-9|.|TRBJ1-1
TGTGCCAGCAGCCCAATGAGTCCGAACACTGAAGCTTTCTTT
CASSPMSPNTEAFF
>once|TRBV18|.|TRBJ1-2
TGTGCCAGCTCCCCGGGAGGGGACTATGGCTACACCTTC
CASSPGGDYGYTF
>few|TRBV3-1/TRBV3-2|TRBD1|TRBJ1-2
TGTGCCAGCAGCCAAGACCCGGACAGGGTATACTATGGCTACACCTTC
CASSQDPDRVYYGYTF
>.|TRBV3-1/TRBV3-2|TRBD1|TRBJ2-1
TGTGCCAGCAGCCAAAGTTGGGGACAGTTCCTCGACAATGAGCAGTTCTTC
CASSQSWGQFLDNEQFF
>.|TRBV7-8|.|TRBJ1-6
TGTGCCAGCAGCTTTTTGAGCCCCAATAATTCACCCCTCCACTTT
CASSFLSPNNSPLHF
>.|TRBV6-5|TRBD1|TRBJ1-4
TGTGCCAGCAGTAACAGGGGAGGCGATGAAAAACTGTTTTTT
CASSNRGGDEKLFF
>.|TRBV28|TRBD1|TRBJ2-1
TGTGCCAGCAGTTTAGAGGGGGCGTGGAATGAGCAGTTCTTC
CASSLEGAWNEQFF
>.|TRBV30|TRBD1|TRBJ2-2
TGTGCCTGCGTGACAGGGGGCTACACCGGGGAGCTGTTTTTT
CACVTGGYTGELFF
>.|TRBV5-1|.|TRBJ2-5
TGCGCCAGCAGCGTGCGGCACCTAGCGTCCAAAAATCCAGAGACCCAGTACTTC
CASSVRHLASKNPETQYF
>once|TRBV20-1|.|TRBJ2-1
TGCAGTGCTTACCCCGGGAGTGAGCAGTTCTTC
CSAYPGSEQFF
>.|TRBV28|.|TRBJ1-2
TGTGCCAGCAGCGGGATTTACCTGGGAGATGGCTACACCTTC
CASSGIYLGDGYTF
>once|TRBV18|.|TRBJ1-3
TGTGCCAGCTTTTTGAGCTCTGGAAACACCATATATTTT
CASFLSSGNTIYF
>.|TRBV7-3|.|TRBJ1-1
TGTGCCAGCAGCTCAGGGACTGAAGCTTTCTTT
CASSSGTEAFF
>.|TRBV3-1/TRBV3-2|TRBD1|TRBJ1-3
TGTGCCAGCAGCCAGCAGGGGGCCTCTGGAAACACCATATATTTT
CASSQQGASGNTIYF
>.|TRBV7-3|.|TRBJ1-1
TGTGCCAGCAGCTTAAGTGGTAGGGGCAGGAACACTGAAGCTTTCTTT
CASSLSGRGRNTEAFF
>.|TRBV3-1/TRBV3-2|.|TRBJ1-1
TGTGCCAGCAGCCAACGGTCGGCTGGGGCAGAAGCTTTCTTT
CASSQRSAGAEAFF
>.|TRBV11-1|TRBD1|TRBJ1-1
TGTGCCAGCAGCTTCCTAGGGGGCTTTCAGGACACTGAAGCTTTCTTT
CASSFLGGFQDTEAFF
>.|TRBV3-1/TRBV3-2|.|TRBJ1-1
TGTGCCAGCAGCCAGGGTGGAGCTGAAGCTTTCTTT
CASSQGGAEAFF
>.|TRBV5-1|TRBD1|TRBJ1-4
TGCGCCAGCAGCTTGATGGGACAGGAGGAAAAACTGTTTTTT
CASSLMGQEEKLFF
>.|TRBV5-1|.|TRBJ2-1
TGCGCCAGCAGCGGAAGGACTAGGGGGGGATTTGATGAGCAGTTCTTC
CASSGRTRGGFDEQFF
>.|TRBV6-5|.|TRBJ1-1
TGTGCCAGCAGACAAACCAACCGGGGGTACACTGAAGCTTTCTTT
CASRQTNRGYTEAFF
>.|TRBV9|TRBD1|TRBJ1-2
TGTGCCAGCAGCGGGAGTCGGGACAGGGACCCTATGGGCTACACCTTC
CASSGSRDRDPMGYTF
>.|TRBV5-4|TRBD1|TRBJ1-1
TGTGCCAGCAGCTTGGGGGACAGGGGAGGCACTGAAGCTTTCTTT
CASSLGDRGGTEAFF
>.|TRBV18|.|TRBJ2-4
TGTGCCAGCTCACCCCCAGGGGCCCTAATCAAAAACATTCAGTACTTC
CASSPPGALIKNIQYF
>.|TRBV5-5|.|TRBJ2-7
TGTGCCAGCAGCTCCATTCCAGGGGACTACGAGCAGTACTTC
CASSSIPGDYEQYF
>.|TRBV19|.|TRBJ2-7
TGTGCCACCCGACCCAGGGTGAGCTCCTACGAGCAGTACTTC
CATRPRVSSYEQYF
>.|TRBV2|.|TRBJ1-4
TGTGCCAGCAGTGATTCCCAGGGCCCGGGCGAAAAACTGTTTTTT
CASSDSQGPGEKLFF
>.|TRBV2|.|TRBJ1-4
TGTGCCAGCAGTGAAGACAGGTCATGGGTAAAACTGTTTTTT
CASSEDRSWVKLFF
>.|TRBV6-5|TRBD1|TRBJ2-7
TGTGCCAGCAGGAAGGGGGACAGGGGCTACGAGCAGTACTTC
CASRKGDRGYEQYF
>.|TRBV19|TRBD2|TRBJ2-3
TGTGCCAGTACCTTCGGTAGCGGGGTAGATACGCAGTATTTT
CASTFGSGVDTQYF
>.|TRBV18|TRBD1|TRBJ2-6
TGTGCCAGCTCACCACTAGGTGGCGGACAGGGAGAGGCTGGGGCCAACGTCCTGACTTTC
CASSPLGGGQGEAGANVLTF
>.|TRBV3-1/TRBV3-2|TRBD1|TRBJ2-7
TGTGCCAGCAGCCAGATCGACAGGGGGAACTACGAGCAGTACTTC
CASSQIDRGNYEQYF
>once|TRBV5-1|.|TRBJ1-1
TGCGCCAGCAGCTTGGGCCCAGGCAGCAATGAAGCTTTCTTT
CASSLGPGSNEAFF
>.|TRBV11-2|TRBD1|TRBJ2-7
TGTGCCAGCAGCCGTCGTCCGGACAGGGTTGGGGAGCAGTACTTC
CASSRRPDRVGEQYF
>.|TRBV2|TRBD2|TRBJ2-1
TGTGCCAGCAGTGTTGGGGGGGTAGATGAGCAGTTCTTC
CASSVGGVDEQFF
>once|TRBV5-6|TRBD1|TRBJ2-6
TGTGCCAGCAGCTTTCCCGGGACAGTCATCTCTGGGGCCAACGTCCTGACTTTC
CASSFPGTVISGANVLTF
>.|TRBV9|.|TRBJ1-6
TGTGCCAGCAGCGTAGATGGGGGCAGGGATTCACCCCTCCACTTT
CASSVDGGRDSPLHF
>.|TRBV11-2|.|TRBJ2-7
TGTGCCAGCAGCTTGCAGGGGACAATCCCTACCTACGAGCAGTACTTC
CASSLQGTIPTYEQYF
>.|TRBV28|.|TRBJ1-6
TGTGCCAGCACAGGCCTCTCCTATAATTCACCCCTCCACTTT
CASTGLSYNSPLHF
>.|TRBV7-2|TRBD2|TRBJ2-2
TGTGCCAGCAGCTCCGGACTAGCGGTGAACACCGGGGAGCTGTTTTTT
CASSSGLAVNTGELFF
>once|TRBV5-4|TRBD2|TRBJ2-5
TGTGCCAGCAGCTTGGGAGGCGGGGGGGCTTTAGGAGAGACCCAGTACTTC
CASSLGGGGALGETQYF
>.|TRBV27|.|TRBJ2-7
TGTGCCAGCAGTGTGCGGGACCGAGGCATCCACGAGCAGTACTTC
CASSVRDRGIHEQYF
>once|TRBV6-5|TRBD1|TRBJ2-4
TGTGCCAGCAGCTTGACCGGACAGGGAAAAAACATTCAGTACTTC
CASSLTGQGKNIQYF
>.|TRBV7-2|.|TRBJ2-3
TGTGCCAGCAGCCGTTCATACGGGGCAGATACGCAGTATTTT
CASSRSYGADTQYF
>.|TRBV3-1/TRBV3-2|.|TRBJ2-7
TGTGCCAGCAGCCACCTTACAGGCCTCGAGCAGTACTTC
CASSHLTGLEQYF
>.|TRBV3-1/TRBV3-2|TRBD1|TRBJ1-4
TGTGCCAGCAGCCGCCACACAGGGGCCATAAATGAAAAACTGTTTTTT
CASSRHTGAINEKLFF
>.|TRBV9|.|TRBJ2-3
TGTGCCAGCAGCTCACTTTCAGATACGCAGTATTTT
CASSSLSDTQYF
>.|TRBV4-2|TRBD2|TRBJ2-7
TGTGCCAGCAGCCAAGCGGGACTAGCGGGGGGCGAGCAGTACTTC
CASSQAGLAGGEQYF
>.|TRBV5-5|.|TRBJ1-1
TGTGCCAGCAGCTTGCTTTTCAGGGGTTCTGAAGCTTTCTTT
CASSLLFRGSEAFF
>few|TRBV2|TRBD1|TRBJ1-5
TGTGCCAGCAGTGTACAGGGGGCCAGTCAGCCCCAGCATTTT
CASSVQGASQPQHF